Listed below are T cell receptor beta chains from one sample, sequenced in a study of T cells after yellow fever vaccination. TCRdb fed the 5' RACE reads into MiXCR, producing one record per CDR3 protein. The data hold about 320,000 distinct CDR3 sequences, with around 4.5% observed a single time. This specimen was PBMCs, taken 15 days after the yellow fever booster vaccination. Source of these receptors: a man aged 18-30 years who received the YFV17D yellow fever vaccine. CDR3s include the opening cysteine and the closing phenylalanine or tryptophan. Each record gives: D gene, V gene, clone size, CDR3 length, J gene, CDR3 protein, CDR3 DNA. The D gene is left open where the match is weak. Size values are once, few and many counts, or a class for expanded clones, and some rows have none.

.,TRBV7-9,many,16,TRBJ1-1,CASSLERGAGRAEAFF,TGTGCCAGCAGCTTAGAGCGGGGAGCGGGGCGGGCTGAAGCTTTCTTT
.,TRBV12-3/TRBV12-4,.,14,TRBJ2-3,CASSLVQALDTQYF,TGTGCCAGCAGTTTAGTCCAGGCCCTGGATACGCAGTATTTT
TRBD1,TRBV20-1,many,14,TRBJ2-7,CSARPPNRGPEQYF,TGCAGTGCTAGACCCCCTAACAGGGGTCCCGAGCAGTACTTC
.,TRBV20-1,few,17,TRBJ1-5,CSAISPWTTFSNQPQHF,TGCAGTGCTATCTCCCCGTGGACCACTTTTAGCAATCAGCCCCAGCATTTT
.,TRBV10-3,.,16,TRBJ1-1,CAISDLGQPLNTEAFF,TGTGCCATCAGTGACCTTGGACAGCCGCTAAACACTGAAGCTTTCTTT
TRBD2,TRBV5-1,few,14,TRBJ2-5,CASSAGGRGETQYF,TGCGCCAGCAGCGCGGGGGGCAGGGGAGAGACCCAGTACTTC
TRBD2,TRBV5-1,many,18,TRBJ2-1,CASTGASGGAGSYNEQFF,TGCGCCAGCACCGGAGCCAGCGGGGGGGCGGGATCCTACAATGAGCAGTTCTTC
TRBD1,TRBV7-9,many,16,TRBJ1-1,CASSFPRTGANTEAFF,TGTGCCAGCAGCTTTCCGAGAACAGGGGCTAACACTGAAGCTTTCTTT
.,TRBV12-3/TRBV12-4,many,15,TRBJ1-6,CASRENRRYNSPLHF,TGTGCCAGCAGGGAGAACAGGCGGTATAATTCACCCCTCCACTTT
.,TRBV4-1,few,16,TRBJ2-5,CASSRSVGQGTETQYF,TGCGCCAGCAGCCGGAGTGTCGGGCAGGGGACCGAGACCCAGTACTTC
TRBD1,TRBV13,.,12,TRBJ1-2,CASRTGYGGYTF,TGTGCCAGCAGGACAGGGTATGGTGGCTACACCTTC
TRBD2,TRBV7-3,.,18,TRBJ2-3,CASSLGALAGGRRDTQYF,TGTGCCAGCAGCCTCGGGGCTCTAGCGGGGGGTAGACGGGATACGCAGTATTTT
.,TRBV3-1,.,13,TRBJ2-5,CASSQDGLATQYF,TGTGCCAGCAGCCAAGATGGTCTAGCGACCCAGTACTTC
.,TRBV21-1,many,17,TRBJ1-3,CASSNKGPSGAGNTIYF,TGTGCCAGCAGCAACAAGGGACCCTCCGGGGCTGGAAACACCATATATTTT
.,TRBV6-5,many,16,TRBJ1-2,CASTGGGGRMYFGYTF,TGTGCCAGCACCGGAGGTGGGGGTAGAATGTATTTCGGCTACACCTTC
.,TRBV4-1,many,15,TRBJ2-5,CASSQALVGGETQYF,TGCGCCAGCAGCCAAGCATTGGTAGGGGGTGAGACCCAGTACTTC
.,TRBV7-8,.,16,TRBJ1-3,CASSLQGLLSGNTIYF,TGTGCCAGCAGCTTACAGGGCCTCCTCTCGGGAAACACCATATATTTT